This passage covers 9 T cell receptor beta chains from one sample sequenced in a study of shared clonotypes between healthy human individuals. Assay used: immunoSEQ multiplex PCR; TCRdb lists only in-frame clones, some missing. The sample holds some 450,000 clones; roughly three quarters are singletons and the top ten take more than 10%. Sequencing was done on a sample of PBMCs. The receptors here all came from a woman in her thirties or forties in good health. Some clones in this sample may be carry-over from other donors' samples.

The chain joins TRBV27 to TRBJ1-1; perhaps TRBD1 as D (5 bases). CDR1 is MNHEY, CDR2 SMNVEV, per germline (reference sequence). CDR3 length: 15 amino acids. Trimming stripped 7 bases from V and 1 base from J, with 16 bases between. The DNA of the CDR3 is TGTGCCAGCATCGGGACGGGTGGTCCGAACACTGAAGCTTTCTTT. Translation gives CASIGTGGPNTEAFF.

The chain has TRBV28 and TRBJ1-2; D is unresolved. The CDR3 runs to 14 residues. Germline V CDR1 and CDR2: MDHEN, SYDVKM. Trimming removed 6 bases at V and 2 bases at J, with 13 bases between. The CDR3 reads CASSRYGRNYGYTF. CDR3 sequence (DNA): TGTGCCAGCAGCCGGTACGGGCGGAACTATGGCTACACCTTC.

The chain carries TRBV28 and TRBJ2-5; 12 nucleotides line up with TRBD2. The germline gives CDR1 MDHEN, CDR2 SYDVKM. The J segment lost 3 bases and the V segment lost 8 bases, leaving 13 bases of the junction unmatched. The length of the CDR3 is 17 residues. CDR3 sequence reads: CASSTGGTSGQKETQYF. DNA for the CDR3: TGTGCCAGCTCCACGGGGGGGACTAGCGGGCAAAAAGAGACCCAGTACTTC.

A word on this clone: A far larger clone differs by one base, so this is likely a read error. The chain uses TRBV4-3 and TRBJ1-2; D is uncertain. Per germline, CDR1 LGHNA and CDR2 YSLEER. V lost 0 bases to trimming and J lost 4 bases, with 12 bases between them. This CDR3 region has 15 residues. CDR3 DNA sequence: TGCGCCAGCAGCCAAGACCGAACAAGATTCTATGGCTACACCTTC. This sequence encodes CASSQDRTRFYGYTF.

V is TRBV4-2 and J is TRBJ1-2, with TRBD1 matching 9 bases. The CDR3 is 16 amino acids. J was trimmed by 5 bases and V by 0 bases; bases with no gene match: 7. CDR1 LGHNA and CDR2 YNFKEQ come from the germline V gene. The CDR3 coding sequence is TGTGCCAGCAGCCAAGATTGGGGACAGGGTGTTTATGGCTACACCTTC. It specifies CASSQDWGQGVYGYTF.

Many counts were recorded for this clone. This same CDR3 is encoded by further DNA sequences in the sample. The rearrangement joins TRBV30 to TRBJ1-1; D unresolved. The CDR3 runs to 13 residues. CDR1 is GTSNPN, CDR2 SVGIG, per germline (reference sequence). V was trimmed by 0 bases and J by 1 base, leaving 6 bases between them. CDR3 protein: CAWSVLGNTEAFF. The CDR3 nucleotides read TGTGCCTGGAGTGTACTTGGGAACACTGAAGCTTTCTTT.

J is TRBJ2-1 and V is TRBV16; tentatively, D is TRBD1 (7 bases). V dropped 4 bases and J dropped 4 bases, with 14 bases sitting between them. Germline V gene lookup returns CDR1 KGHSY and CDR2 FQNENV. The CDR3 runs to 15 residues. In DNA, the CDR3 is TGTGCCAGCAGCCCATACGCGGGACAGTACAATGAGCAGTTCTTC. It specifies CASSPYAGQYNEQFF.

Concerning this clone: It is likely a read error: a sequence one base away is far more abundant. The same CDR3 also results from other DNA sequences found in this sample. J is TRBJ1-2 and V is TRBV27, with D tentatively TRBD1 (6 bases). The CDR3 extends over 14 amino acids. Germline CDR1 MNHEY, CDR2 SMNVEV (reference sequence). Trimming cost V 5 bases and J 5 bases, with 15 bases left between them. In nucleotides, the CDR3 is TGTGCCAGCAGTCTACAGTGGCAGGGGTATGGCTACACCTTC. This translates into CASSLQWQGYGYTF.

This clone was observed many times. This specimen includes other DNA sequences encoding the same CDR3. J is TRBJ2-7 and V is TRBV15; 7 bases align to TRBD2. V trimming: 4 bases; J trimming: 4 bases; junction bases outside the gene matches: 10. CDR1 is LNHNV, CDR2 YYDKDF, per germline (reference sequence). The CDR3 totals 15 residues. The CDR3 nucleotides read TGTGCCACCAGCATGGGGCCGGGGGGAATATACGAGCAGTACTTC. It codes for CATSMGPGGIYEQYF.